These 31 T cell receptor beta chains share one sample of origin, sequenced in a study of cytomegalovirus exposure and HLA in healthy donors. Primers for the PCR totalled 60 Vbeta and 13 Jbeta. Sequencing used immunoSEQ multiplex PCR; TCRdb keeps in-frame clones, though not all of them. The data hold some 120,000 clones, with around 80% observed a single time. The sequenced sample was PBMCs. All receptors derive from a man in his thirties or forties in good health and CMV-seronegative.

The genes are TRBV5-1 and TRBJ2-5; D is ambiguous. Trimming shortened V by 4 bases and J by 4 bases, and 11 bases separated the two germline ends. CDR1 is SGHRS and CDR2 is YFSETQ in the germline V gene. The CDR3 is 13 amino acids. Written as DNA, the CDR3 is TGCGCCAGCAGCCCTACAGTGTTAGAGACCCAGTACTTC. This sequence encodes CASSPTVLETQYF.

The gene calls are TRBV27 and TRBJ2-6; D is ambiguous. The CDR3 has 14 residues. The germline CDR1 and CDR2 sequences are MNHEY and SMNVEV (reference sequence). V lost 5 bases, J lost 0 bases, and 5 bases lay in between. The CDR3 sequence: CASSHGSGANVLTF. Here the CDR3 DNA reads TGTGCCAGCAGTCACGGCTCTGGGGCCAACGTCCTGACTTTC. The variable domain in full, completed from reference TRBV27 and TRBJ2-6, reads EAQVTQNPRYLITVTGKKLTVTCSQNMNHEYMSWYRQDPGLGLRQIYYSMNVEVTDKGDVPEGYKVSRKEKRNFPLILESPSPNQTSLYFCASSHGSGANVLTFGAGSRLTVL.

The rearrangement joins TRBV27 to TRBJ2-7, with 9 bases aligning to TRBD1. This CDR3 is built from 15 residues. The V gene's germline CDR1 is MNHEY and CDR2 SMNVEV (reference sequence). With 6 bases clipped from V and 2 bases from J, the junction kept 8 bases outside the gene matches. The CDR3, as DNA: TGTGCCAGCAGGAAATCGACAGGGGGAACCTACGAGCAGTACTTC. This translates into CASRKSTGGTYEQYF.

V and J are TRBV7-9 and TRBJ1-1; 9 nucleotides align to TRBD1. CDR1 SEHNR and CDR2 FQNEAQ come from the germline V gene (reference sequence). The V and J ends lost 5 bases and 5 bases, in that order; junction bases with no gene match: 9. This CDR3 contains 15 residues. The CDR3 sequence: CASSQGQGRGTEAFF. The CDR3 nucleotides read TGTGCCAGCAGCCAAGGACAGGGGCGAGGGACTGAAGCTTTCTTT.

About this clone: Within the sample, other DNA sequences also encode this same CDR3. The CDR3 DNA follows: TGTGCCAGCAGCTCCGGGACAGGAGGACGGGGCTACACCTTC. This sequence encodes CASSSGTGGRGYTF. This chain uses TRBV7-9 with TRBJ1-2; 8 bases line up with TRBD1. This CDR3 region has 14 residues. The trim removed 4 bases at V and 8 bases at J, leaving 9 bases unmatched. Germline CDR1 and CDR2: SEHNR and FQNEAQ (reference sequence).

This chain links TRBV5-1 with TRBJ2-2; TRBD2 agrees at 11 bases. CDR1 and CDR2 from the germline V gene are SGHRS and YFSETQ. The CDR3 spans 16 residues. V lost 4 bases to trimming and J lost 6 bases; unmatched junction nucleotides: 8. As DNA, the CDR3 is TGCGCCAGCAGCATGACTAGCGGGGATAAACCCGGGGAGCTGTTTTTT. The encoded protein is CASSMTSGDKPGELFF.

The CDR3 loop reads CASSSRTSAYEQYF. CDR3 coding DNA: TGTGCCAGCAGCTCTCGGACTAGCGCCTACGAGCAGTACTTC. V is TRBV13 and J is TRBJ2-7; TRBD2 aligns across 9 bases. The J segment lost 2 bases and the V segment lost 4 bases, leaving 3 bases of the junction unmatched. This CDR3 spans 14 amino acids. Germline assignment: CDR1 PRHDT and CDR2 FYEKMQ (reference sequence).

This clone was recorded once. The chain combines TRBV11-2 with TRBJ1-5; no reliable D call. V dropped 0 bases and J dropped 2 bases, with 8 bases sitting between them. Looked up from germline, CDR1 is SGHAT and CDR2 is FQNNGV. The CDR3 runs 15 residues. The CDR3 is CASSLDGGGNQPQHF. The CDR3 nucleotides read TGTGCCAGCAGCTTAGATGGCGGGGGCAATCAGCCCCAGCATTTT.

Here the CDR3 reads CAIRSDLSTEAFF. The CDR3 nucleotides read TGTGCCATACGGAGTGACCTCAGCACTGAAGCTTTCTTT. V usage is TRBV6-1 and J usage is TRBJ1-1; D unresolved. CDR3 length: 13 amino acids. Germline lookup yields CDR1 MNHNS and CDR2 SASEGT. V was pared by 10 bases and J by 4 bases, with 16 bases between.

This clone showed up just once. The CDR3 reads CASSLDGVSTDTQYF. The DNA of the CDR3 is TGCGCCAGCAGCTTGGACGGGGTTAGCACAGATACGCAGTATTTT. The rearrangement links TRBV5-1 to TRBJ2-3; the D gene is possibly TRBD2 (5 bases). The CDR3 runs to 15 residues. Trimming removed 0 bases from V and 0 bases from J, with 8 bases in between. CDR1 is SGHRS, CDR2 YFSETQ, per germline.

J is TRBJ2-3 and V is TRBV5-1; TRBD2 matches at 8 bases. The germline V gene encodes CDR1 SGHRS and CDR2 YFSETQ. With V trimmed by 7 bases and J by 2 bases, 12 bases remained unmatched. CDR3 length: 16 amino acids. CDR3 coding DNA: TGCGCCAGCTCTGTTTATAGCGGGGTTAACACAGATACGCAGTATTTT. The encoded protein is CASSVYSGVNTDTQYF.

The V call is TRBV18, the J call TRBJ1-1; 8 positions agree with TRBD1. V shed 3 bases and J 11 bases; nucleotides not matched to a gene: 11. CDR3 length: 14 amino acids. Germline lookup yields CDR1 KGHSH and CDR2 LQKENI. This chain's CDR3 is CASSPSTGDSEAFF. The CDR3, as DNA: TGTGCCAGCTCACCTTCGACAGGGGACAGCGAGGCTTTCTTT.

The chain employs TRBV10-2 and TRBJ2-5, with D possibly matching TRBD2 (11 bases). Germline lookup yields CDR1 WSHSY and CDR2 SAAADI. V was pared by 4 bases and J by 4 bases, with 19 bases between. The CDR3 runs 16 residues. The CDR3 nucleotides read TGCGCCAGCAGTGGACTAGCGGGACAGGGGCGAGAGACCCAGTACTTC. Amino acid sequence: CASSGLAGQGRETQYF.

This sequence joins TRBV5-8 and TRBJ1-2; D remains unclear. CDR3 length: 13 residues. The V end lost 1 base, the J end lost 1 base, and 5 bases lay between the germline ends. In germline, CDR1 is SGHTS, CDR2 YDEGEE. DNA of the CDR3: TGTGCCAGCAGCTTGCAGCGTAACTATGGCTACACCTTC. Amino acids: CASSLQRNYGYTF.

The DNA of the CDR3 is TGTGCCAGTAGTATAGGGAGGGGCACTGAAGCTTTCTTT. Translating gives CASSIGRGTEAFF. This chain connects TRBV19 to TRBJ1-1; D possibly corresponds to TRBD1 (5 bases). CDR3 length: 13 residues. V lost 1 base and J 4 bases, leaving 7 bases between the germline ends. Germline V gene lookup returns CDR1 LNHDA and CDR2 SQIVND (reference sequence).

V and J are TRBV27 and TRBJ1-5; D perhaps matches TRBD1 (6 bases). The CDR3 extends over 14 amino acids. V shed 6 bases and J shed 1 base, with 10 bases lying between them. Germline CDR1 MNHEY, CDR2 SMNVEV (reference sequence). This chain's CDR3 is CASSRGQSNQPQHF. In DNA form, the CDR3 reads TGTGCCAGCAGCCGCGGACAGAGCAATCAGCCCCAGCATTTT.

The chain employs TRBV9 and TRBJ2-5, with 7 bases identical to TRBD2. The CDR3 spans 17 residues. V lost 0 bases to trimming and J lost 9 bases; unmatched junction nucleotides: 17. Germline CDR1 SGDLS, CDR2 YYNGEE. The CDR3 loop is CASSVAPFPGRASAQYF. DNA for the CDR3: TGTGCCAGCAGCGTAGCCCCCTTCCCAGGGAGGGCCTCGGCCCAGTACTTC.

V usage is TRBV6-5 and J usage is TRBJ1-1, with unresolved D. The CDR3 extends over 15 amino acids. V lost 5 bases to trimming and J lost 0 bases, with 13 bases between them. The germline gives CDR1 MNHEY, CDR2 SVGAGI. This CDR3 is CASSLSAEMNTEAFF. The DNA of the CDR3 is TGTGCCAGCAGTCTATCGGCGGAGATGAACACTGAAGCTTTCTTT.

This sequence joins TRBV5-1 and TRBJ2-2; possible D gene TRBD1, 6 bases. In germline, CDR1 is SGHRS, CDR2 YFSETQ. Trimming left V 1 base short and J 3 bases short, with 7 bases between. This CDR3 contains 14 residues. DNA of the CDR3: TGCGCCAGCAGCTTGAACAGGGACACCGGGGAGCTGTTTTTT. Amino acids: CASSLNRDTGELFF.

The chain employs TRBV7-2 and TRBJ2-4; D is ambiguous. CDR1 is SGHTA and CDR2 is FQGNSA in the germline V gene. Trimming cost V 1 base and J 0 bases, with 13 bases left between them. There are 17 residues in the CDR3. Written as DNA, the CDR3 is TGTGCCAGCAGCTTAGTGGGCGATTCGCTAGCCAAAAACATTCAGTACTTC. Translation: CASSLVGDSLAKNIQYF.

The gene calls are TRBV27 and TRBJ2-7, with 9 bases fitting TRBD1. The CDR3 has 13 residues. The V gene's germline CDR1 is MNHEY and CDR2 SMNVEV (reference sequence). V was clipped by 4 bases and J by 3 bases; unmatched bases: 1. In DNA, the CDR3 is TGTGCCAGCAGTTGGGGACAGGGCTACGAGCAGTACTTC. Translating gives CASSWGQGYEQYF.

The rearrangement links TRBV10-1 to TRBJ2-7, with 9 bases identical to TRBD2. In germline, CDR1 is WNHNN, CDR2 SYGVQD (reference sequence). Losses at the gene ends were 3 bases for V and 7 bases for J; bases not matched to a gene: 10. This CDR3 has 15 residues. The CDR3 loop reads CASSDRLAGLWEQYF. CDR3 DNA sequence: TGCGCCAGCAGTGATAGGCTAGCGGGGCTCTGGGAGCAGTACTTC.

V is TRBV6-1 and J is TRBJ2-7; TRBD1 matches 7 bases. Trimming took 4 bases from V and 3 from J; bases not matched to a gene: 3. The CDR3 has 13 amino acids. Germline CDR1 MNHNS, CDR2 SASEGT. For the CDR3, the DNA is TGTGCCAGCAGTGCCCGACAGGGCTACGAGCAGTACTTC. Its translation is CASSARQGYEQYF.

This rearrangement joins TRBV28 to TRBJ1-2; 7 positions agree with TRBD1. Looked up from germline, CDR1 is MDHEN and CDR2 is SYDVKM. Trimming cost V 1 base and J 5 bases; bases outside gene matches: 13. The CDR3 covers 17 residues. This chain's CDR3 is CASSLFRGRVRSYGYTF. The CDR3 nucleotides are TGTGCCAGCAGTTTATTTAGGGGGCGGGTAAGAAGTTATGGCTACACCTTC.

The rearrangement uses TRBV6-1 and TRBJ2-5; D remains ambiguous. CDR1 and CDR2 (germline): MNHNS, SASEGT. Trimming took off 1 base at V and 4 bases at J, with 7 bases between the two ends. This CDR3 comprises 13 residues. The CDR3 DNA sequence: TGTGCCAGCAGTGAAGGGGCAGTAGAGACCCAGTACTTC. It yields the protein CASSEGAVETQYF.

This clone was observed a single time. This chain connects TRBV10-3 to TRBJ1-1, with D possibly matching TRBD1 (6 bases). CDR1 ENHRY and CDR2 SYGVKD come from the germline V gene. Trimming removed 7 bases at V and 2 bases at J, with 20 bases between. CDR3 length: 16 residues. CDR3 nucleotides: TGTGCCATCAACCCGGGACATCGTAGGCGAAACACTGAAGCTTTCTTT. It yields the protein CAINPGHRRRNTEAFF.

This clone was counted a few times. V is TRBV5-1 and J is TRBJ1-2, with TRBD1 identical over 7 bases. V shed 4 bases and J 4 bases; nucleotides not matched to a gene: 10. The germline CDR1 and CDR2 sequences are SGHRS and YFSETQ. This CDR3 comprises 15 residues. CDR3 in amino acids: CASSHASRGAYGYTF. CDR3 bases: TGCGCCAGCAGCCATGCTTCCAGGGGGGCCTATGGCTACACCTTC.

The chain recombines TRBV6-4 with TRBJ2-2; tentatively, D is TRBD1 (6 bases). The CDR3 is made up of 15 amino acids. Germline lookup yields CDR1 MRHNA and CDR2 SNTAGT. V lost 6 bases to trimming and J lost 2 bases, with 13 bases between them. CDR3 in amino acids: CASRKTGHNTGELFF. The CDR3 nucleotides read TGTGCCAGCAGGAAAACAGGGCACAACACCGGGGAGCTGTTTTTT.

The CDR3 protein is CASSFPGGETQYF. The CDR3 DNA sequence: TGTGCCAGTAGTTTCCCAGGGGGAGAGACCCAGTACTTC. This chain uses TRBV19 with TRBJ2-5, with TRBD1 matching over 7 bases. CDR1 LNHDA and CDR2 SQIVND come from the germline V gene (reference sequence). Trimming removed 5 bases from V and 4 bases from J; junction bases left unmatched: 4. The CDR3 totals 13 residues.

Only a few counts were recorded for this clone. This sequence joins TRBV6-5 and TRBJ1-1; D unresolved. The ends were cut back, 0 bases at V and 0 bases at J, with 11 bases in the middle. This CDR3 region has 16 residues. Germline CDR1 and CDR2: MNHEY and SVGAGI. In DNA, the CDR3 is TGTGCCAGCAGTTACTCGATTGCCCAGTTGAACACTGAAGCTTTCTTT. It translates to CASSYSIAQLNTEAFF.

The chain joins TRBV6-1 to TRBJ2-3; 7 nucleotides line up with TRBD2. CDR1 MNHNS and CDR2 SASEGT come from the germline V gene. The CDR3 is 16 residues long. V was clipped by 4 bases and J by 0 bases; unmatched bases: 7. This chain's CDR3 is CASSVTGTTSTDTQYF. The CDR3 bases are TGTGCCAGCAGTGTAACCGGGACTACGAGCACAGATACGCAGTATTTT.